Below, one T cell receptor beta chain is given with its context. The antigen remains unidentified. This entry comes from a study of cytomegalovirus exposure and HLA in healthy donors. Notes on the study in general: The authors reported that TCR beta sequences could predict HLA-A and HLA-B alleles. These predictions were accurate for most subjects in the first cohort. Highest at DRB1 and lowest at HLA-C, TCR association rates differed among HLA loci in a later analysis. Researchers counted some 150 TCR beta chains as cytomegalovirus-associated.

Germline V CDR1 and CDR2: SEHNR, FQNEAQ (reference sequence). Losses at the gene ends were 5 bases for V and 5 bases for J; bases not matched to a gene: 7. This CDR3 has 15 residues. 60 Vbeta and 13 Jbeta primers were used in PCR. Libraries were prepared by immunoSEQ multiplex PCR; TCRdb keeps only in-frame clonotypes and omits some of them. The profile shows 35,000 to 55,000 clones, about 80% of them singletons. The material sequenced was PBMCs. The TCR originated in a man aged 25 to 40 in good health and CMV-seronegative. This chain joins TRBV7-9 and TRBJ1-1; 11 nucleotides agree with TRBD1. The CDR3 DNA follows: TGTGCCAGCAGCGCTCCGGGACAGGGGGTTACTGAAGCTTTCTTT. Encoded protein: CASSAPGQGVTEAFF. Filled out from reference TRBV7-9 and TRBJ1-1, the complete variable domain reads DTGVSQNPRHKITKRGQNVTFRCDPISEHNRLYWYRQTLGQGPEFLTYFQNEAQLEKSRLLSDRFSAERPKGSFSTLEIQRTEQGDSAMYLCASSAPGQGVTEAFFGQGTRLTVV.